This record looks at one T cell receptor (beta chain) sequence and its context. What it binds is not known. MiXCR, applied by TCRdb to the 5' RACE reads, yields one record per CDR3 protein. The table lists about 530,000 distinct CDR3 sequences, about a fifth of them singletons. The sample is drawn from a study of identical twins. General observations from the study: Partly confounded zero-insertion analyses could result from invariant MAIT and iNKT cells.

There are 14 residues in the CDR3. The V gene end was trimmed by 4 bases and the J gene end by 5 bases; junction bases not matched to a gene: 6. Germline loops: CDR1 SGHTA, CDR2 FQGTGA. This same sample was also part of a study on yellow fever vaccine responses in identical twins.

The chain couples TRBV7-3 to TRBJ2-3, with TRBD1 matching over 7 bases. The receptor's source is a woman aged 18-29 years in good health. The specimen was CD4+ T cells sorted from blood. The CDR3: CASSSTGYRDTQYF. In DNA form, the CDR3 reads TGTGCCAGCAGCTCGACAGGGTATCGAGATACGCAGTATTTT.